This T cell receptor beta chain emerged from a study of T cell clonotyping in hematopoietic cell transplantation. Only in-frame clones appear in the TCRdb table, and some are missing; sequencing was by immunoSEQ multiplex PCR. The table includes 9,100 or so clones, about 89% detected once. Findings and caveats of the study: Recipient TCR diversity dropped after transplant; expanded clonotypes rose from day 30 to 180. Graft donor and pretransplant recipient Inverse Simpson Index values predicted broader posttransplant TCR diversity. Cells were unsorted, so CD4 and CD8 contributions were not separated.

About this clone itself: Its antigen is not identified.

This receptor was obtained from a male patient aged 55 to 69 who had an allogeneic stem cell transplant from a related donor, so the T cells may come from the graft donor. Some clones in this sample may be carry-over from other donors' samples. Sample: peripheral blood mononuclear cells, taken at the time of graft-versus-host disease after allogeneic stem cell transplant.

CDR3 residues: CASRSLTSTETQYF. The CDR3 bases are TGTGCCAGCAGATCGCTTACTAGTACTGAGACCCAGTACTTC. This chain connects TRBV6-6 to TRBJ2-5; tentatively, D is TRBD2 (5 bases). V was trimmed by 6 bases and J by 5 bases, leaving 16 bases between them. Germline loops: CDR1 MNHNY, CDR2 SVGAGI (reference sequence). The CDR3 sequence is 14 residues long.